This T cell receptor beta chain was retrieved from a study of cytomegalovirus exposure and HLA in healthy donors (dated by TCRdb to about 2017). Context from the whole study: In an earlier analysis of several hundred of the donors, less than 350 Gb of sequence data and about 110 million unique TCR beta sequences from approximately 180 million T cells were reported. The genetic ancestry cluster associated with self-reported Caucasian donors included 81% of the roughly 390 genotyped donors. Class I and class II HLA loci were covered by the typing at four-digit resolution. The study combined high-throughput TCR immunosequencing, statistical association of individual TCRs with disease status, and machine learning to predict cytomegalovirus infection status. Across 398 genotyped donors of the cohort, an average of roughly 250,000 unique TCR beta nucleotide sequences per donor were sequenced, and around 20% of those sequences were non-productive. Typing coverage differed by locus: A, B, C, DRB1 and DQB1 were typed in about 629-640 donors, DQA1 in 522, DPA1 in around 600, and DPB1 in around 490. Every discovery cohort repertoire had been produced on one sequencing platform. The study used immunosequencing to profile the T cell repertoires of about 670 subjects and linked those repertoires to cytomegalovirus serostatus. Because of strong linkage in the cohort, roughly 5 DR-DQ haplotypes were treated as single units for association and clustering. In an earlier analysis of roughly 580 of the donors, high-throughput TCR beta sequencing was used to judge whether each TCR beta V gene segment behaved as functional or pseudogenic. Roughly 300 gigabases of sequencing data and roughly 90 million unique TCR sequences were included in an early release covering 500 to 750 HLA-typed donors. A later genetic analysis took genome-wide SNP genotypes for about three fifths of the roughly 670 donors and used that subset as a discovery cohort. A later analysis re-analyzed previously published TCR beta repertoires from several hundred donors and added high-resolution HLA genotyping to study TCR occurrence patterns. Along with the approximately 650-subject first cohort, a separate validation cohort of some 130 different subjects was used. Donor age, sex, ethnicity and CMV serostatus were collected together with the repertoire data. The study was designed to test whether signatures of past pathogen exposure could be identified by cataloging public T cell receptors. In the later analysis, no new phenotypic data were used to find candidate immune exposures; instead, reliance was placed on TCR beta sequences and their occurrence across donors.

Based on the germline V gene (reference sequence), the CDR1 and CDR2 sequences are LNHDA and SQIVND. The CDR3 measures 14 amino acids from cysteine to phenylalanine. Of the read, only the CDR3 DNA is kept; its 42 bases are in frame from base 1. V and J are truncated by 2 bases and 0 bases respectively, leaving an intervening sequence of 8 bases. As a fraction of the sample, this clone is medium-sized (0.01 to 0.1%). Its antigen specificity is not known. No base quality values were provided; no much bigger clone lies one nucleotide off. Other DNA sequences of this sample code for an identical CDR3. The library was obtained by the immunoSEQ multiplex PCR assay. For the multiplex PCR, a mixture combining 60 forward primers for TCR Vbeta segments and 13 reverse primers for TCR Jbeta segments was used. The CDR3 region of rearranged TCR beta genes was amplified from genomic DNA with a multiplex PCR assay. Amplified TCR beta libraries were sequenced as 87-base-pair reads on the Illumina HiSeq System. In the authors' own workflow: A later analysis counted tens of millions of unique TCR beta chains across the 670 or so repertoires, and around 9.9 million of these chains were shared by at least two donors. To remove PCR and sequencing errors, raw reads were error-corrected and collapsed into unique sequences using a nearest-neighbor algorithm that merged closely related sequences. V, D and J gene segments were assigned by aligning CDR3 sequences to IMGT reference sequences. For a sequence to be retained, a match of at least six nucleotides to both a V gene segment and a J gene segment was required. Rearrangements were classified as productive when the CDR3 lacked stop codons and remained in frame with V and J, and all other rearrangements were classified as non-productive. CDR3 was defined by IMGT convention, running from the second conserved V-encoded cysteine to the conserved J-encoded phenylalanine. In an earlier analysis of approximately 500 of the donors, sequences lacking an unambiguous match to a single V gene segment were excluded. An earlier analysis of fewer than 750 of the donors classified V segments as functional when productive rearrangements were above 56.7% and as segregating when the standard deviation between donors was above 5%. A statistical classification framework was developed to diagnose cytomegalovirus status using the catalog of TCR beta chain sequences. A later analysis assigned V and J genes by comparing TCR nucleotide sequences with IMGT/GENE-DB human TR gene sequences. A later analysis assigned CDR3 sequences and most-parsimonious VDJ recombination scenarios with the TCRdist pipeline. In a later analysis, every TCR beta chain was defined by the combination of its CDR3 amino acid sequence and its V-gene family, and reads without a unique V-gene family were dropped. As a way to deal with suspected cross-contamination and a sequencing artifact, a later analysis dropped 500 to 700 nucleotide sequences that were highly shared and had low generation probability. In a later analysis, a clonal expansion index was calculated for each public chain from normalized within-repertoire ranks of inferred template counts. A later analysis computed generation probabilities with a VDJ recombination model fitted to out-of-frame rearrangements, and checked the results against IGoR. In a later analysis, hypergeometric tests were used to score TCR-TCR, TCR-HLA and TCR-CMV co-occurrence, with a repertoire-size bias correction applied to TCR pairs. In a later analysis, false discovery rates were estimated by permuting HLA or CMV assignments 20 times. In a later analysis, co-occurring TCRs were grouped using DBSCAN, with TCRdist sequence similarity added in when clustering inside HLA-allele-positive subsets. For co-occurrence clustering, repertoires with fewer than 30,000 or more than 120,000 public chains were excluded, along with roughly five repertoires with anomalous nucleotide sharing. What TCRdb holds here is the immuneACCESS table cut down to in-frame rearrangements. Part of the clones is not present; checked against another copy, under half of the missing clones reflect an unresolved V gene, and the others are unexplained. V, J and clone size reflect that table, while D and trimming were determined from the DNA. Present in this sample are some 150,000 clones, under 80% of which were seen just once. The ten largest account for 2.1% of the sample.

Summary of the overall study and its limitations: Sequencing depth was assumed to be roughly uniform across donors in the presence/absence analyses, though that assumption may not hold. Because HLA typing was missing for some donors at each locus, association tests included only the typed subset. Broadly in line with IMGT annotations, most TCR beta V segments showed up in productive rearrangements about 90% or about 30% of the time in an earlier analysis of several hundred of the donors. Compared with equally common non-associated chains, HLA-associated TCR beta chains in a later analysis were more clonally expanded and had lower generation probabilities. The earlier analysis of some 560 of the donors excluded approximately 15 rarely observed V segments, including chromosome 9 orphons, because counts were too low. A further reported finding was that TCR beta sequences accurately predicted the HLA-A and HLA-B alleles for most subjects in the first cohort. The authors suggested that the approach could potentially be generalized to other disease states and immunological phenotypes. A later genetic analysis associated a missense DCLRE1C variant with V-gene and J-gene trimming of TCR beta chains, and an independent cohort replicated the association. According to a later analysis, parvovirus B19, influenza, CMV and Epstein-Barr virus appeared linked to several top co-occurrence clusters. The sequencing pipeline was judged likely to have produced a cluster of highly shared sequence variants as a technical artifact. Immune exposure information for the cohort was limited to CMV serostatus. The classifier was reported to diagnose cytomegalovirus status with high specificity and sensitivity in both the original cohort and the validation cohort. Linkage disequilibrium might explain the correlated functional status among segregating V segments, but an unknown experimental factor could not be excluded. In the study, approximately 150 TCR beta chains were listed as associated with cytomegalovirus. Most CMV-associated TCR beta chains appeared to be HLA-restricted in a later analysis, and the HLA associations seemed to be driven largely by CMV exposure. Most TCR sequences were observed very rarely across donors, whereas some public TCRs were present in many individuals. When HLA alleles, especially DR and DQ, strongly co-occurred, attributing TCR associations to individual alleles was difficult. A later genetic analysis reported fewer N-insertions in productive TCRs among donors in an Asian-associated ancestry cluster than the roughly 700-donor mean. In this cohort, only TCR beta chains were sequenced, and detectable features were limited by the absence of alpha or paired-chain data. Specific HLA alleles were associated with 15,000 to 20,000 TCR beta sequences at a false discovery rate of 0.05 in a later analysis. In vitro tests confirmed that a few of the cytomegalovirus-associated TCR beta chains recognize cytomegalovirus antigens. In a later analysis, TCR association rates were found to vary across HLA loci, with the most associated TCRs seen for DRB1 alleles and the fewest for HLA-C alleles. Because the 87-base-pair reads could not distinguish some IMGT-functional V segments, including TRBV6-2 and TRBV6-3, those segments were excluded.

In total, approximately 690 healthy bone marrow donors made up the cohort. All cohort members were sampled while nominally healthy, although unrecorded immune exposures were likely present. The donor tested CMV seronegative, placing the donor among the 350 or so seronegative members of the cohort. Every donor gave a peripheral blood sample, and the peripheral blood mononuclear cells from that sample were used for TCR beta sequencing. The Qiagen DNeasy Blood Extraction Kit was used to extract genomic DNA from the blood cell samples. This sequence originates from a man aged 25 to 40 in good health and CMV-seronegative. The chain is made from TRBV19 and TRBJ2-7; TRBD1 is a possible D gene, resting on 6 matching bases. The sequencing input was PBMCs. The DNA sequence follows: TGTGCCAGTAGTATAAGGGACACCTCCTACGAGCAGTACTTC. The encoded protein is CASSIRDTSYEQYF.